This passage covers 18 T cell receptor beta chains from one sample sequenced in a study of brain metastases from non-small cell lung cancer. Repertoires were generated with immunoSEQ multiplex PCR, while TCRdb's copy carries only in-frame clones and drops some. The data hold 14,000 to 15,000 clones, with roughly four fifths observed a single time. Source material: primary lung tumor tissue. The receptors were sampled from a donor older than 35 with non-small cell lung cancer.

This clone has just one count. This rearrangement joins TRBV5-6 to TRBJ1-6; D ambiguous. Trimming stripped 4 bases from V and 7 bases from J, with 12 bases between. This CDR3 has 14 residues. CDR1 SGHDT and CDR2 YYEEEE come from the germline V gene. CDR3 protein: CASSLSGMNSPLHF. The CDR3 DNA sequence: TGTGCCAGCAGCCTCTCTGGGATGAATTCACCCCTCCACTTT.

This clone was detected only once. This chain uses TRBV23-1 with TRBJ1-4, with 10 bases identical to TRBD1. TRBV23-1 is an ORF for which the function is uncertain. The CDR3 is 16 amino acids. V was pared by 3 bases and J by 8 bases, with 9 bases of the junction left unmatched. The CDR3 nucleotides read TGCGCCAGCAGTCATACCGCCGGGACAGGGGTAGAAAAACTGTTTTTT. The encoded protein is CASSHTAGTGVEKLFF.

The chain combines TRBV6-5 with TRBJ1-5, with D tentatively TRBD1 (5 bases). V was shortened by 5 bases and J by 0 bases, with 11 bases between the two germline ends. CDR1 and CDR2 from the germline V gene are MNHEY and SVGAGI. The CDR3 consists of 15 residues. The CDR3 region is CASSPGVYSNQPQHF. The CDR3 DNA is TGTGCCAGCAGTCCGGGGGTTTATAGCAATCAGCCCCAGCATTTT.

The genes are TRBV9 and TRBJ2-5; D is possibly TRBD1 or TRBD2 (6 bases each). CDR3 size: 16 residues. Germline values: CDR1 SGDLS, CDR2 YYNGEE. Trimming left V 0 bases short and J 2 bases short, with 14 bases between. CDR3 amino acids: CASSVVGRGGQETQYF. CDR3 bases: TGTGCCAGCAGCGTAGTCGGCAGGGGAGGTCAAGAGACCCAGTACTTC.

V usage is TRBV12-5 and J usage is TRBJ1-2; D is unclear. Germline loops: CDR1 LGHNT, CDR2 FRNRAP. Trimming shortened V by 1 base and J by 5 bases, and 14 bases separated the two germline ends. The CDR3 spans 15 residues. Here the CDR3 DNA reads TGTGCTAGTGGTTTGGGGGCCTCAAGGTTTTATGGCTACACCTTC. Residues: CASGLGASRFYGYTF.

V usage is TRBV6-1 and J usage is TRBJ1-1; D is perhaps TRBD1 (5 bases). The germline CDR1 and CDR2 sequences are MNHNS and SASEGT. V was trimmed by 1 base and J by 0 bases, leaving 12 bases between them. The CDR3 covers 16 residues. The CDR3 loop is CASSEDRRGMNTEAFF. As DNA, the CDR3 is TGTGCCAGCAGTGAAGACCGACGGGGGATGAACACTGAAGCTTTCTTT.

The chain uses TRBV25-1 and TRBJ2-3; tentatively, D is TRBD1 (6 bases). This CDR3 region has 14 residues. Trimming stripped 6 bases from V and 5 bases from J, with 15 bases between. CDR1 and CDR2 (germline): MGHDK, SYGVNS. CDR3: CASSLGGVEDTQYF. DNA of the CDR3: TGTGCCAGCAGCCTTGGGGGCGTAGAAGATACGCAGTATTTT.

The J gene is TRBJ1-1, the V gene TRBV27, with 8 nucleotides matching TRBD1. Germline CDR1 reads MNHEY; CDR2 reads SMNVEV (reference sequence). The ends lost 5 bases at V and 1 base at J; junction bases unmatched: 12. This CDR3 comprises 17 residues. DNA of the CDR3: TGTGCCAGCAGTATCCGGTCAGGGGGCGAGAGGAACACTGAAGCTTTCTTT. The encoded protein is CASSIRSGGERNTEAFF.

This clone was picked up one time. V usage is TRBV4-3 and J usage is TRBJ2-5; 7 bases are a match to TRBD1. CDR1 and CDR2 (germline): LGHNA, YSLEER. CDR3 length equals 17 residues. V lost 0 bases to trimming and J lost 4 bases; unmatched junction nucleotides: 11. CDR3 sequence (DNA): TGCGCCAGCAGCCAAGAAGGTAGACAGGGATATACAGAGACCCAGTACTTC. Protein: CASSQEGRQGYTETQYF.

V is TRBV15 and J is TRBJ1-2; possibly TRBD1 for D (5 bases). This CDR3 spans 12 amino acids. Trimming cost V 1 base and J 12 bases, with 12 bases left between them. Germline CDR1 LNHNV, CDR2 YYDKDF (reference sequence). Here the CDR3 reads CATSRVSGRDTF. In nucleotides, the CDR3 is TGTGCCACCAGCAGAGTATCAGGGAGGGACACCTTC.

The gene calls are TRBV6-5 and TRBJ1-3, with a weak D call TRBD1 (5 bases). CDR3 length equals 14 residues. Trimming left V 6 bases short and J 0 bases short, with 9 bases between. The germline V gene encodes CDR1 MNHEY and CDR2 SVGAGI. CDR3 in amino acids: CASRKGSSGNTIYF. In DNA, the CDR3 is TGTGCCAGCAGAAAGGGGAGCTCTGGAAACACCATATATTTT.

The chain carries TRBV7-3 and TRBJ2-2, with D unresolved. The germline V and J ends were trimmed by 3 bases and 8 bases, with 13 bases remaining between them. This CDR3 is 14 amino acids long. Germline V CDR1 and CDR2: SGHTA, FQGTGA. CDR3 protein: CASSLLGFAGELFF. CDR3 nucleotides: TGTGCCAGCAGCTTGCTAGGGTTTGCGGGGGAGCTGTTTTTT.

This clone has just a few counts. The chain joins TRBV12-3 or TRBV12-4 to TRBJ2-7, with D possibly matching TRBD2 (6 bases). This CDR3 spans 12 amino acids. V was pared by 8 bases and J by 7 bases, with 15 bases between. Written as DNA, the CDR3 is TGTGCCAGCGCCCCTGGGGGGAGAGAGCAGTACTTC. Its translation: CASAPGGREQYF.

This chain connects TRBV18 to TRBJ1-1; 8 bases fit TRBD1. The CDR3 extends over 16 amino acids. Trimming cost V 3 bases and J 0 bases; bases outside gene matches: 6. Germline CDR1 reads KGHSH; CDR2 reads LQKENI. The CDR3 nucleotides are TGTGCCAGCTCACCTTATCTGGACAGGGTGAACACTGAAGCTTTCTTT. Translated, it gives CASSPYLDRVNTEAFF.

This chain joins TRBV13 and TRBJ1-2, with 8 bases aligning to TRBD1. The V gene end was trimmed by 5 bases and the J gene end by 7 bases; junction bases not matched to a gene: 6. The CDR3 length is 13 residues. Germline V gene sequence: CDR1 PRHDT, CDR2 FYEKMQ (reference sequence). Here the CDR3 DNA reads TGTGCCAGCAGCGTATCGACAGGGGCTGGCTACACCTTC. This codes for CASSVSTGAGYTF.

CDR3 sequence (DNA): TGTGCCAGCAGGCCCTTGGCCGGTAGCAATCAGCCCCAGCATTTT. Translated: CASRPLAGSNQPQHF. The rearrangement uses TRBV7-8 and TRBJ1-5, with D unclear. The V gene's germline CDR1 is SGHVS and CDR2 FQNEAQ. The CDR3 totals 15 residues. Trimming left V 6 bases short and J 0 bases short, with 12 bases between.

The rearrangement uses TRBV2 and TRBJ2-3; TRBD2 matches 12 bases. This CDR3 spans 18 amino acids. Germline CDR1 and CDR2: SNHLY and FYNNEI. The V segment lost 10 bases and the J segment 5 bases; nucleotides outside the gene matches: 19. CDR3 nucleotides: TGTGCCACCCCTTTCCGACGGGCTAGCGGGGGGGCTGAAGATACGCAGTATTTT. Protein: CATPFRRASGGAEDTQYF. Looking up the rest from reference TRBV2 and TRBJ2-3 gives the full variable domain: EPEVTQTPSHQVTQMGQEVILRCVPISNHLYFYWYRQILGQKVEFLVSFYNNEISEKSEIFDDQFSVERPDGSNFTLKIRSTKLEDSAMYFCATPFRRASGGAEDTQYFGPGTRLTVL.

The DNA for the CDR3 is TGTGCCAGCAGTTTAAGAGATACGCAGTATTTT. It translates to CASSLRDTQYF. This sequence joins TRBV12-3 or TRBV12-4 and TRBJ2-3; no firm D call. V was trimmed by 2 bases and J by 5 bases, leaving 2 bases between them. This CDR3 is built from 11 residues.